The clone carrying this T cell receptor (beta chain) was seen repeatedly, ten times or more. The antigen remains undetermined. The data stem from a study of naive and memory T cell subsets. Study-level points and caveats: The RNA method is potentially sensitive to activation and differentiation changes.

A UMI-containing oligonucleotide was joined by 3' ligation to the TCR cDNA template. RNA was extracted from 2 to 2.5 ml of whole blood of healthy adults. Input was 1 to 1000 ng of DNase-treated total RNA without cell sorting. Amplification of ligated cDNA took four PCR rounds with SP2 and nested alpha and beta constant primers. For blood and skin samples, reverse transcription used TCR alpha and beta constant primers. TCRdb re-called the 5' RACE reads through MiXCR, storing one row per CDR3 protein. Here the sample spans about 62,000 distinct CDR3 sequences, 8% to 9% being singletons. The V gene's germline CDR1 is MDHEN and CDR2 SYDVKM. V lost 6 bases and J 6 bases, leaving 14 bases between the germline ends. This CDR3 is built from 14 residues.

This clonotype originated in a female donor in good health. The chain carries TRBV28 and TRBJ2-2; D might be TRBD2 (5 bases). CDR3 protein: CASRGTRVAGELFF. The CDR3 DNA is TGTGCCAGCAGGGGAACTAGGGTTGCCGGGGAGCTGTTTTTT.